The present entry profiles one TCR beta chain with its context. Its antigen is currently unknown. The source of the sample is a study of somatic mutations in cytotoxic T cells in rheumatoid arthritis. In the study overall: Flow cytometry sorted some V beta antibody-stained T-cell populations to nearly 100% purity, V beta1+ cells among them being sequenced for TCRB.

The data were produced by immunoSEQ multiplex PCR, yet TCRdb's version contains in-frame clones alone and is incomplete. The sample holds about 10,000 clones, more than 75% seen once. Points from the study as a whole: Nothing was done to adjust for multiple comparisons when TRBV07 showed up slightly less in rheumatoid arthritis patients.

There are 18 residues in the CDR3. Sequences were obtained from CD8+ T cells sorted from blood. The source is an adult with rheumatoid arthritis. The chain has TRBV21-1 and TRBJ1-6; the D call of TRBD1 is as the table states it, not checked on the DNA. TRBV21-1 is a documented pseudogene. The CDR3 sequence is CASSEKWGKQRDNSPLHF. CDR3 nucleotides: TGTGCCAGCAGCGAAAAGTGGGGCAAACAGAGAGATAATTCACCCCTCCACTTT.